These 24 T cell receptor beta chains share one sample of origin, sequenced in a study of blood T cell repertoires in COVID-19. The method was immunoSEQ multiplex PCR; TCRdb's version includes in-frame clones alone and lacks a portion of them. The sample yields 350,000 or so clones, roughly 90% seen once. Source material: PBMCs or T cells enriched from blood (not recorded which). The source is a woman aged 25 to 39 who had been exposed to COVID-19.

The chain employs TRBV7-9 and TRBJ2-2, with TRBD2 identical over 7 bases. CDR3 size: 16 residues. Germline lookup yields CDR1 SEHNR and CDR2 FQNEAQ (reference sequence). V shed 0 bases and J 3 bases; nucleotides not matched to a gene: 4. CDR3 DNA sequence: TGTGCCAGCAGCTTAGCAGCGGGAAAGGACACCGGGGAGCTGTTTTTT. It yields the protein CASSLAAGKDTGELFF.

CDR3 bases: TGCAGCGCTATACCGGGACTAGCGCTTCAAGAGACCCAGTACTTC. Its translation: CSAIPGLALQETQYF. J is TRBJ2-5 and V is TRBV29-1; 10 positions agree with TRBD2. The length of the CDR3 is 15 residues. The V and J ends lost 7 bases and 2 bases, in that order; junction bases with no gene match: 10. CDR1 SQVTM and CDR2 ANQGSEA come from the germline V gene.

The chain recombines TRBV19 with TRBJ2-1; the D gene is possibly TRBD1 (5 bases). V lost 0 bases, J lost 4 bases, and 13 bases lay in between. Germline V CDR1 and CDR2: LNHDA, SQIVND (reference sequence). The CDR3 is made up of 16 amino acids. The CDR3 nucleotides are TGTGCCAGTAGTATAGATGACAGTCACCATTACAATGAGCAGTTCTTC. It encodes CASSIDDSHHYNEQFF.

The CDR3 region has the DNA TGTGCCAGCAGTTTAGGGGGGTTTGTCTCGGGAAACACCATATATTTT. This gives the protein CASSLGGFVSGNTIYF. The chain links TRBV28 to TRBJ1-3; D may be TRBD1 (5 bases). The CDR3 covers 16 residues. V lost 2 bases to trimming and J lost 4 bases, with 15 bases between them. Per germline, CDR1 MDHEN and CDR2 SYDVKM.

Only one count was recorded for this clone. The chain carries TRBV28 and TRBJ2-1; 9 nucleotides align to TRBD1. Trimming removed 5 bases from V and 4 bases from J; junction bases left unmatched: 6. This CDR3 contains 15 residues. Germline CDR1 and CDR2: MDHEN and SYDVKM. In DNA form, the CDR3 reads TGTGCCAGCAGTCGACCGGGACAGGGTTACAATGAGCAGTTCTTC. Amino acids: CASSRPGQGYNEQFF.

The chain employs TRBV28 and TRBJ2-2; 7 bases align to TRBD2. The CDR3 contains 15 residues. With 3 bases clipped from V and 5 bases from J, the junction kept 6 bases outside the gene matches. CDR1 and CDR2 (germline): MDHEN, SYDVKM. DNA of the CDR3: TGTGCCAGCAGTTTTGTGCTAGCGGTGACCGGGGAGCTGTTTTTT. Residues: CASSFVLAVTGELFF.

This chain joins TRBV15 and TRBJ1-1; D remains ambiguous. This CDR3 contains 16 residues. Germline assignment: CDR1 LNHNV and CDR2 YYDKDF (reference sequence). V was trimmed by 4 bases and J by 1 base, leaving 16 bases between them. In DNA, the CDR3 is TGTGCCACCAGCACCCGGGATGGAGAAAAGAACACTGAAGCTTTCTTT. Its translation is CATSTRDGEKNTEAFF.

The V gene is TRBV7-2, the J gene TRBJ2-7, with TRBD2 identical over 11 bases. Germline V gene sequence: CDR1 SGHTA, CDR2 FQGNSA. The CDR3 loop spans 16 amino acids. Losses at the gene ends were 5 bases for V and 4 bases for J; bases not matched to a gene: 10. The CDR3 region is CASSAGTSGAGYEQYF. The CDR3 nucleotides read TGTGCCAGCAGCGCCGGGACTAGCGGTGCGGGTTACGAGCAGTACTTC.

The rearrangement links TRBV28 to TRBJ1-2, with 9 positions matching TRBD1. CDR1 and CDR2 from the germline V gene are MDHEN and SYDVKM. The CDR3 covers 16 residues. V gave up 6 bases and J gave up 2 bases; unmatched junction bases: 10. CDR3 nucleotides: TGTGCCAGCAGCCAAAACGGACAGGGGTTAAACTATGGCTACACCTTC. This gives the protein CASSQNGQGLNYGYTF.

The J gene is TRBJ2-7, the V gene TRBV27; the match to TRBD1 covers 8 bases. This CDR3 has 21 residues. V dropped 7 bases and J dropped 0; count of bases not matched to a gene: 26. Germline CDR1 and CDR2: MNHEY and SMNVEV (reference sequence). The DNA of the CDR3 is TGTGCCAGCATCTTCGGCGTATGGGGACAGGAGGGAGAGAGTAGCTCCTACGAGCAGTACTTC. It translates to CASIFGVWGQEGESSSYEQYF.

The J gene is TRBJ2-7, the V gene TRBV7-2, with 10 bases that match TRBD1. V trimming: 5 bases; J trimming: 3 bases; junction bases outside the gene matches: 7. Per germline, CDR1 SGHTA and CDR2 FQGNSA. This CDR3 has 15 amino acids. The CDR3 region has the DNA TGTGCCAGCAGCCACGGACAGGGGGGCCTCTACGAGCAGTACTTC. Its protein product is CASSHGQGGLYEQYF.

In DNA form, the CDR3 reads TGTGCCAGCAGCTTAGGGGGACAGCCTGAAGCTTTCTTT. Amino acid sequence: CASSLGGQPEAFF. The V and J genes are TRBV11-3 and TRBJ1-1, with TRBD1 matching over 7 bases. Germline CDR1 and CDR2: SGHNT and YENEEA. J was trimmed by 6 bases and V by 1 base; bases with no gene match: 2. The CDR3 has 13 amino acids.

The chain recombines TRBV27 with TRBJ2-1; 11 bases agree with TRBD1. The CDR3 contains 17 residues. J was trimmed by 6 bases and V by 2 bases; bases with no gene match: 9. The germline CDR1 and CDR2 sequences are MNHEY and SMNVEV (reference sequence). The CDR3 sequence is CASSLPTGQGDVNEQFF. CDR3 DNA: TGTGCCAGCAGTTTACCCACGGGACAGGGGGACGTCAATGAGCAGTTCTTC.

J is TRBJ2-7 and V is TRBV10-2; D might be TRBD1 (6 bases). Germline loops: CDR1 WSHSY, CDR2 SAAADI. The length of the CDR3 is 13 residues. The germline V and J ends were trimmed by 6 bases and 0 bases, with 9 bases remaining between them. The CDR3 DNA follows: TGCGCCAGCAGATGGACAGACTCCTACGAGCAGTACTTC. Translation gives CASRWTDSYEQYF.

The chain links TRBV5-4 to TRBJ1-6, with a tentative D call TRBD1 (6 bases). V lost 0 bases and J lost 7, with 11 bases in between. This CDR3 has 15 amino acids. CDR1 and CDR2 (germline): SGHNT, YYREEE (reference sequence). CDR3 in DNA: TGTGCCAGCAGCTTGGCTGGGGGCCCCAATTCACCCCTCCACTTT. This encodes CASSLAGGPNSPLHF.

The chain couples TRBV28 to TRBJ2-7; 8 bases line up with TRBD1. J gave up 2 bases and V 6 bases, and 12 bases lay outside the gene matches. Germline CDR1 and CDR2: MDHEN and SYDVKM. There are 16 residues in the CDR3. This CDR3 reads CASSHRDRRPPYEQYF. The CDR3 DNA reads TGTGCCAGCAGCCACCGGGACAGGAGACCGCCCTACGAGCAGTACTTC. Drawing the rest from reference TRBV28 and TRBJ2-7, the complete variable domain is DVKVTQSSRYLVKRTGEKVFLECVQDMDHENMFWYRQDPGLGLRLIYFSYDVKMKEKGDIPEGYSVSREKKERFSLILESASTNQTSMYLCASSHRDRRPPYEQYFGPGTRLTVT.

J is TRBJ2-3 and V is TRBV19; D gene uncertain. CDR1 is LNHDA and CDR2 is SQIVND in the germline V gene (reference sequence). This CDR3 is built from 14 residues. V was pared by 7 bases and J by 4 bases, with 15 bases between. CDR3 sequence reads: CASKVRQGADTQYF. In DNA, the CDR3 is TGTGCCAGTAAAGTGAGACAAGGCGCAGATACGCAGTATTTT.

As regards this clone: The sample holds other DNA sequences that translate to the same CDR3. The chain recombines TRBV6-1 with TRBJ2-7, with D uncertain. The V gene's germline CDR1 is MNHNS and CDR2 SASEGT. CDR3 size: 15 residues. The V and J ends lost 1 base and 0 bases respectively, with 10 bases between them. The CDR3 reads CASSEVGGSSYEQYF. For the CDR3, the DNA is TGTGCCAGCAGTGAAGTCGGCGGCAGCTCCTACGAGCAGTACTTC.

J is TRBJ2-6 and V is TRBV5-1; possible D gene TRBD2, 6 bases. Trimming left V 4 bases short and J 0 bases short, with 8 bases between. Germline V lookup: CDR1 SGHRS, CDR2 YFSETQ. The CDR3 sequence is 15 residues long. CDR3 loop: CASSPGLSGANVLTF. The CDR3 DNA sequence: TGCGCCAGCAGCCCGGGACTCTCTGGGGCCAACGTCCTGACTTTC.

This chain joins TRBV6-1 and TRBJ2-2; 11 bases align to TRBD2. Per germline, CDR1 MNHNS and CDR2 SASEGT. CDR3 length: 18 residues. The V gene end was trimmed by 3 bases and the J gene end by 0 bases; junction bases not matched to a gene: 6. As DNA, the CDR3 is TGTGCCAGCAGTGAGAGGACTAGCGGGTTCGCGAACACCGGGGAGCTGTTTTTT. Amino acids: CASSERTSGFANTGELFF.

The chain's CDR3 is CASSQDWGHYEQYF. The CDR3 coding sequence is TGCGCCAGCAGCCAAGATTGGGGACACTACGAGCAGTACTTC. The chain joins TRBV4-1 to TRBJ2-7, with a tentative D call TRBD1 (6 bases). The V gene's germline CDR1 is MGHRA and CDR2 YSYEKL. The CDR3 sequence is 14 residues long. With 0 bases removed from V and 3 bases from J, the gap between germline ends came to 9 bases.

This chain uses TRBV5-4 with TRBJ2-1, with D perhaps matching TRBD2 (6 bases). The V end was cut by 2 bases, the J end by 2 bases, with 20 bases between. The CDR3 runs to 18 residues. CDR1 is SGHNT and CDR2 is YYREEE in the germline V gene (reference sequence). This chain's CDR3 is CASSFLAVASGPYNEQFF. The CDR3 coding sequence is TGTGCCAGCAGCTTCCTGGCGGTCGCCAGCGGGCCCTACAATGAGCAGTTCTTC. Complete variable domain (other parts from reference TRBV5-4 and TRBJ2-1): ETGVTQSPTHLIKTRGQQVTLRCSSQSGHNTVSWYQQALGQGPQFIFQYYREEENGRGNFPPRFSGLQFPNYSSELNVNALELDDSALYLCASSFLAVASGPYNEQFFGPGTRLTVL.

V is TRBV12-3 or TRBV12-4 and J is TRBJ1-2, with 8 bases identical to TRBD1. The CDR3 consists of 13 residues. The V segment lost 1 base and the J segment 6 bases; nucleotides outside the gene matches: 1. The CDR3, as DNA: TGTGCCAGCAGTTTAGGGACAGGGAATGGCTACACCTTC. It translates to CASSLGTGNGYTF.

This rearrangement joins TRBV5-8 to TRBJ1-5, with a possible D match to TRBD1 (5 bases). Germline lookup yields CDR1 SGHTS and CDR2 YDEGEE. V dropped 4 bases and J dropped 15 bases, with 14 bases sitting between them. The CDR3 is made up of 11 amino acids. The CDR3, as DNA: TGTGCCAGCAGCCGACGGGGGATGGTGCATTTT. Translation gives CASSRRGMVHF. Full variable domain (outside the CDR3, taken from reference TRBV5-8 and TRBJ1-5): EAGVTQSPTHLIKTRGQQATLRCSPISGHTSVYWYQQALGLGLQFLLWYDEGEERNRGNFPPRFSGRQFPNYSSELNVNALELEDSALYLCASSRRGMVHFGDGTRLSIL.